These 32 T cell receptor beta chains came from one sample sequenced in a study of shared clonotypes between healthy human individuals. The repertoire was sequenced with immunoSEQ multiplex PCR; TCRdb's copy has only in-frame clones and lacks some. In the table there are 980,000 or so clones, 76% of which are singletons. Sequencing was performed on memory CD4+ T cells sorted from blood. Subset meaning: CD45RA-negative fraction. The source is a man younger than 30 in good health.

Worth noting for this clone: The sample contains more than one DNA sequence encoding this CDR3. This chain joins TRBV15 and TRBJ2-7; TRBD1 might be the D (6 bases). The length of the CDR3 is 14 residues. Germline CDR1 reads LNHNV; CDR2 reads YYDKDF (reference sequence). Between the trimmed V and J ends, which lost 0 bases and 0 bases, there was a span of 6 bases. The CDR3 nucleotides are TGTGCCACCAGCAGAGACAGGGGCTCCTACGAGCAGTACTTC. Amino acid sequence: CATSRDRGSYEQYF.

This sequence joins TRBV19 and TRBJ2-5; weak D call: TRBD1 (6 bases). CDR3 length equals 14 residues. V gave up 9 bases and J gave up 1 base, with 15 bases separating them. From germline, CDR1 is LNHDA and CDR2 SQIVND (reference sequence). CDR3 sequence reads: CASANRAIQETQYF. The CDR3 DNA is TGTGCCAGCGCGAACAGGGCAATCCAAGAGACCCAGTACTTC.

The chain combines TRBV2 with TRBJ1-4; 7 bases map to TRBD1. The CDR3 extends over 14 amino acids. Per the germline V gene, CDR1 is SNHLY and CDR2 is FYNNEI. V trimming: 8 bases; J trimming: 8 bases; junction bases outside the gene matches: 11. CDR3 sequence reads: CASSNTGEEEKLFF. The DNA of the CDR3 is TGTGCCAGCTCCAACACAGGGGAAGAGGAAAAACTGTTTTTT.

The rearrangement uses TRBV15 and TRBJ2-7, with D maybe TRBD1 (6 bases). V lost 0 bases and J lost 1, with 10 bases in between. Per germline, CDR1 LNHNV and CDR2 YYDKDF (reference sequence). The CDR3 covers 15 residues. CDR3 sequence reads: CATSREVGASYEQYF. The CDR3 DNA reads TGTGCCACCAGCAGAGAGGTGGGGGCATCCTACGAGCAGTACTTC.

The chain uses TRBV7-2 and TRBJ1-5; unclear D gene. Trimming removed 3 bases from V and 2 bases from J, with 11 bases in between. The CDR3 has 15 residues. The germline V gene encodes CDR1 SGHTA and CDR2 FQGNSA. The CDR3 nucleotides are TGTGCCAGCAGCTTGACGGGGTTCGGCAATCAGCCCCAGCATTTT. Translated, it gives CASSLTGFGNQPQHF.

CDR3 sequence: CASSIRTAYGYTF. CDR3 in DNA: TGTGCCAGTAGTATCAGGACAGCTTATGGCTACACCTTC. V gene TRBV19 combines with J gene TRBJ1-2; D possibly corresponds to TRBD1 (6 bases). V lost 3 bases to trimming and J lost 5 bases, with 10 bases between them. From germline, CDR1 is LNHDA and CDR2 SQIVND (reference sequence). This CDR3 is 13 amino acids long.

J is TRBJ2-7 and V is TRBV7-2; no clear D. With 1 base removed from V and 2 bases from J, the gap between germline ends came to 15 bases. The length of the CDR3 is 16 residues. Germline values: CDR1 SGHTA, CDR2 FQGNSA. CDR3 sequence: CASSLGSAGVPYEQYF. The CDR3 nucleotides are TGTGCCAGCAGCTTAGGATCGGCAGGAGTACCCTACGAGCAGTACTTC.

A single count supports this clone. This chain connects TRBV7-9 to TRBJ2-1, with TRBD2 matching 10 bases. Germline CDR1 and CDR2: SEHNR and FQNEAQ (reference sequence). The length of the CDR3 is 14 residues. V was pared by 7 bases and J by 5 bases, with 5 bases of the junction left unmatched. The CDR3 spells CASTVAGGNNEQFF. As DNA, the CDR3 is TGTGCCAGCACCGTAGCGGGAGGCAACAATGAGCAGTTCTTC.

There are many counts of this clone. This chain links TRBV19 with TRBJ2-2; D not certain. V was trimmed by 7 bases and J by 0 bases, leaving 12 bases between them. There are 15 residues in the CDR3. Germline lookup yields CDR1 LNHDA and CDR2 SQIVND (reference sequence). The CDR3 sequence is CASIGGPANTGELFF. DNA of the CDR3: TGTGCCAGTATTGGCGGCCCCGCGAACACCGGGGAGCTGTTTTTT.

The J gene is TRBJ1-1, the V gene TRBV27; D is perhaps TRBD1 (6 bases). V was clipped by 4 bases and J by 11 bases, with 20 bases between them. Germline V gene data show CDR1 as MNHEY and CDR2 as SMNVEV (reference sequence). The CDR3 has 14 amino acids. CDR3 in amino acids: CASSSTTGKGVAFF. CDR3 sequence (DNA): TGTGCCAGCAGTTCGACCACAGGGAAGGGGGTGGCTTTCTTT.

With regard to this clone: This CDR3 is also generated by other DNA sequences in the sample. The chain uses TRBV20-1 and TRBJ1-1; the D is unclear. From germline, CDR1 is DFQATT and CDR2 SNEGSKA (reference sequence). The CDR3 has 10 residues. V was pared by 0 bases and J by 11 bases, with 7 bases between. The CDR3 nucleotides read TGCAGTGCTAGAGACCCCAAGGCTTTCTTT. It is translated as CSARDPKAFF.

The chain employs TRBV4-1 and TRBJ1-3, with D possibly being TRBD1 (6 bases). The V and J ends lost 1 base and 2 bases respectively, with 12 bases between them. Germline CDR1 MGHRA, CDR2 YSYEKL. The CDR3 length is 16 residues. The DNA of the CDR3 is TGCGCCAGCAGCCAAGGGCCGGGGGCGCCTGGAAACACCATATATTTT. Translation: CASSQGPGAPGNTIYF.

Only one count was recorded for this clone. This CDR3 is CASSPRATLRGEQYF. The CDR3 nucleotides read TGTGCCAGCAGCCCCCGGGCTACCCTCAGAGGCGAGCAGTACTTC. This chain uses TRBV7-9 with TRBJ2-7; the D is unclear. The germline CDR1 and CDR2 sequences are SEHNR and FQNEAQ (reference sequence). Deletions cut 5 bases from V and 6 bases from J, with 20 bases between. The CDR3 runs to 15 residues.

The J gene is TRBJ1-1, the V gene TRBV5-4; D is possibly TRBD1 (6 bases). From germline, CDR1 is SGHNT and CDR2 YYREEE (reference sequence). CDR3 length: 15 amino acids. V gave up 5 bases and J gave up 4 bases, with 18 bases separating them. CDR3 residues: CASSLTGQSGTEAFF. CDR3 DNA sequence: TGTGCCAGCAGTTTAACAGGACAGTCGGGCACTGAAGCTTTCTTT.

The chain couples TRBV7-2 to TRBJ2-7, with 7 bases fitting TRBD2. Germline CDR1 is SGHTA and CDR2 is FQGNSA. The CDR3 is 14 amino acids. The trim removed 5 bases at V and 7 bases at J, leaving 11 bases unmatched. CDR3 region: CASSQAGISEEQYF. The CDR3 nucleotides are TGTGCCAGCAGCCAAGCGGGAATCAGTGAAGAGCAGTACTTC.

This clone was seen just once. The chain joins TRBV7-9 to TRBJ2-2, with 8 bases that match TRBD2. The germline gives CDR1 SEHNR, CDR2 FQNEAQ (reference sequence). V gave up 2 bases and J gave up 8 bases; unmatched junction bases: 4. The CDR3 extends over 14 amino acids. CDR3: CASSLQRESGELFF. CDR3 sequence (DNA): TGTGCCAGCAGCTTACAGCGGGAGTCTGGGGAGCTGTTTTTT.

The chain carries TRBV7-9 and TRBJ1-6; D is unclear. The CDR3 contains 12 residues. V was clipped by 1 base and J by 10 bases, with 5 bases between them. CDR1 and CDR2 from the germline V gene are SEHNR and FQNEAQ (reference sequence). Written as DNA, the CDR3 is TGTGCCAGCAGCTTAGTTCAGTCACCCCTCCACTTT. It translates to CASSLVQSPLHF.

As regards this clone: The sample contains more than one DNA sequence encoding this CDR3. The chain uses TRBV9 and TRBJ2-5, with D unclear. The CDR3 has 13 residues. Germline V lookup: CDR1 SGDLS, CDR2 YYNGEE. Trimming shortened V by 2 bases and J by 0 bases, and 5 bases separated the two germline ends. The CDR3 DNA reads TGTGCCAGCAGCGTTAGCTACCAAGAGACCCAGTACTTC. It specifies CASSVSYQETQYF.

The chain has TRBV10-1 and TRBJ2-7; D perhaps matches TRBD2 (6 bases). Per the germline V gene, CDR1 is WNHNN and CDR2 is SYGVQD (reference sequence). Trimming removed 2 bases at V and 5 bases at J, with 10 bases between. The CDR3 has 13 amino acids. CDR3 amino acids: CASSEKDYDEQYF. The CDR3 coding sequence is TGCGCCAGCAGTGAGAAGGACTACGACGAGCAGTACTTC.

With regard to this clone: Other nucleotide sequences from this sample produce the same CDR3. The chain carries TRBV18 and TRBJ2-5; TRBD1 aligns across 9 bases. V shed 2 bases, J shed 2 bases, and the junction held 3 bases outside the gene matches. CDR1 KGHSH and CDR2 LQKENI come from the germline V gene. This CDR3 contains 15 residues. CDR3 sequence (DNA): TGTGCCAGCTCACCAGGGACAGGGCTACAAGAGACCCAGTACTTC. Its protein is CASSPGTGLQETQYF. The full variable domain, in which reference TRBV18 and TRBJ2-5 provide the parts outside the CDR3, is NAGVMQNPRHLVRRRGQEARLRCSPMKGHSHVYWYRQLPEEGLKFMVYLQKENIIDESGMPKERFSAEFPKEGPSILRIQQVVRGDSAAYFCASSPGTGLQETQYFGPGTRLLVL.

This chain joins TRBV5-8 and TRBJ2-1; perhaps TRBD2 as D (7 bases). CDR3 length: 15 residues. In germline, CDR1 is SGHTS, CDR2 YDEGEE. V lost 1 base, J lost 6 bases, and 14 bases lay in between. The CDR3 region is CASSLLAAGANEQFF. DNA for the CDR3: TGTGCCAGCAGCTTGCTGGCGGCGGGGGCCAATGAGCAGTTCTTC.

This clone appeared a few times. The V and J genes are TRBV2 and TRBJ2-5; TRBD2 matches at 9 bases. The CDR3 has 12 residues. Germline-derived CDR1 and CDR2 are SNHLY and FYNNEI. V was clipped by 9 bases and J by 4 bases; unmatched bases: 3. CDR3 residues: CARKAGGETQYF. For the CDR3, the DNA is TGTGCCAGAAAAGCGGGAGGAGAGACCCAGTACTTC.

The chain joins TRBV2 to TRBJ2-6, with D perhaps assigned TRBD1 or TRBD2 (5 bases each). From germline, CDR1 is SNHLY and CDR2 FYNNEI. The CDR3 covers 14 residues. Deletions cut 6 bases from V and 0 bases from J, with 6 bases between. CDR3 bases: TGTGCCAGCAGGAGGGGCTCTGGGGCCAACGTCCTGACTTTC. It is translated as CASRRGSGANVLTF.

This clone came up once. The CDR3 sequence is CARSLNSSGNTIYF. Here the CDR3 DNA reads TGTGCCAGAAGCTTGAATTCCTCTGGAAACACCATATATTTT. This chain joins TRBV5-3 and TRBJ1-3; D is ambiguous. TRBV5-3 is placed among ORFs of uncertain function. This CDR3 is 14 amino acids long. The germline V and J ends were trimmed by 1 base and 0 bases, with 5 bases remaining between them.

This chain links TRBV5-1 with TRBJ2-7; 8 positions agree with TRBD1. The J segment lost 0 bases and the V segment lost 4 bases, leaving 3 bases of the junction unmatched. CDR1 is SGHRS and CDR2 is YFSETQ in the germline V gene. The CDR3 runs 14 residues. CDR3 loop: CASSVTGGSYEQYF. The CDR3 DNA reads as TGCGCCAGCAGCGTAACAGGGGGCTCCTACGAGCAGTACTTC.

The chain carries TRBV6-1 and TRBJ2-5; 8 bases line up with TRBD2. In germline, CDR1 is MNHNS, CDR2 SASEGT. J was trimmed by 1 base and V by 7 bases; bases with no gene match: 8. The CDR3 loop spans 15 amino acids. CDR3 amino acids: CASTSGGRFQETQYF. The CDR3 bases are TGTGCCAGCACAAGTGGCGGGAGGTTCCAAGAGACCCAGTACTTC.

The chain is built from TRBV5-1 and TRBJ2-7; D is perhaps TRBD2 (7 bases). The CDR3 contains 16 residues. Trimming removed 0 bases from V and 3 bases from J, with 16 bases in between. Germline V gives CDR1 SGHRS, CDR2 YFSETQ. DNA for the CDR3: TGCGCCAGCAGCTTGGGTCCTCGGGGGGCGGACTACGAGCAGTACTTC. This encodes CASSLGPRGADYEQYF.

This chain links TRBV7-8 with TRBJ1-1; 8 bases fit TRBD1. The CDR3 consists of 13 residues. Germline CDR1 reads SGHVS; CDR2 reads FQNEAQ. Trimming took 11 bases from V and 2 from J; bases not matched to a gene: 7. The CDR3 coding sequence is TGTGCCTCAAAACAGGGGGGAAACACTGAAGCTTTCTTT. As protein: CASKQGGNTEAFF.

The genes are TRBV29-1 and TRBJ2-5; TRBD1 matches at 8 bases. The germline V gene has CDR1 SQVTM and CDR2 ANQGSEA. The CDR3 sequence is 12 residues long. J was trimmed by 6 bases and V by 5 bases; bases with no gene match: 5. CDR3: CSVWTGSQTQYF. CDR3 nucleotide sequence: TGCAGCGTTTGGACAGGGAGCCAGACCCAGTACTTC.

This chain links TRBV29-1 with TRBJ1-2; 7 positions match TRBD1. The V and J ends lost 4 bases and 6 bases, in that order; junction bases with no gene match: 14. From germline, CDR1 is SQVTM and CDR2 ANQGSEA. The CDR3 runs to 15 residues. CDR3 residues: CSVGRGRGPEDGYTF. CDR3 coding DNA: TGCAGCGTTGGGAGAGGGAGGGGGCCCGAAGATGGCTACACCTTC. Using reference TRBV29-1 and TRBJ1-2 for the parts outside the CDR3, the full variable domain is SAVISQKPSRDICQRGTSLTIQCQVDSQVTMMFWYRQQPGQSLTLIATANQGSEATYESGFVIDKFPISRPNLTFSTLTVSNMSPEDSSIYLCSVGRGRGPEDGYTFGSGTRLTVV.

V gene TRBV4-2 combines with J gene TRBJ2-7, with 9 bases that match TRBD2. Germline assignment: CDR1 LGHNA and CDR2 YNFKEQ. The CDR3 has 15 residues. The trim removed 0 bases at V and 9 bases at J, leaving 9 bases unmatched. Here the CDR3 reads CASSQEVSGGGSQYF. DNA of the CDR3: TGTGCCAGCAGCCAAGAAGTTAGCGGGGGAGGTTCGCAGTACTTC.

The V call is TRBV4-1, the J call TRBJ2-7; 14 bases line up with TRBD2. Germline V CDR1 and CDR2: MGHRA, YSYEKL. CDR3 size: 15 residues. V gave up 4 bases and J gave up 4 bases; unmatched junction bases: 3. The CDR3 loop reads CASSLGLAGGYEQYF. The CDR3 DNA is TGCGCCAGCAGCCTCGGACTAGCGGGAGGATACGAGCAGTACTTC.